This record concerns one TCR beta chain sequence. This sample was taken from a study of blood T cell repertoires in COVID-19. On the study more broadly: Nucleic acid was either cDNA or gDNA, and it came from T cells, B-cell-depleted T cells, or PBMCs.

Followed over time, Seattle patients had been enrolled while infection was active. In the original analysis: Amplification with reference gene primers provided the estimates of nucleated cell counts. Method: immunoSEQ multiplex PCR; TCRdb's copy keeps in-frame clones and lacks some. The DNA gave D and trimming, while V, J and clone size come from that table. The sample holds fewer than 450,000 clones, about 91% seen once. The germline CDR1 and CDR2 sequences are MNHNY and SVGAGI (reference sequence). The CDR3 spans 13 residues. Trimming took 6 bases from V and 7 from J, leaving 13 bases between them. The clonotype comes from a woman aged 45-59 years with COVID-19, enrolled during active disease. V usage is TRBV6-6 and J usage is TRBJ1-3, with D unresolved. Sequencing input: peripheral blood. The CDR3 DNA reads TGTGCCAGCAGCCCCCTAGGTGGGAACACCATATATTTT. Translation gives CASSPLGGNTIYF.